The clone carrying this T cell receptor beta chain came up many times. Sequenced by immunoSEQ multiplex PCR; TCRdb stores in-frame clones only, minus some. The table lists roughly 100,000 clones, 80% to 90% of them singletons. This CDR3 is built from 16 residues. After removal of 0 bases from V and 6 bases from J, the junction contained 6 bases not matched to a gene. Germline loops: CDR1 SGHRS, CDR2 YFSETQ. This sample was taken from a study of blood T cell repertoires in COVID-19. The V call is TRBV5-1, the J call TRBJ1-6, with 7 bases identical to TRBD1. The source material was peripheral blood. The receptor comes from a human donor in a cohort sampled during active COVID-19. The CDR3 nucleotides are TGCGCCAGCAGCTTGGGACAGGGAGAAGGTAATTCACCCCTCCACTTT. Its protein is CASSLGQGEGNSPLHF.